Here is one TCR beta chain with its context. Its antigen is not identified. Germline values: CDR1 MDHEN, CDR2 SYDVKM. The trim removed 6 bases at V and 2 bases at J, leaving 6 bases unmatched. This CDR3 has 14 amino acids. This entry is derived from a study of cytomegalovirus exposure and HLA in healthy donors. Study outcomes and limitations: Later analysis identified a missense DCLRE1C variant that was linked to TCR beta V- and J-gene trimming.

The PCR had 60 Vbeta and 13 Jbeta primers. Sequenced by immunoSEQ multiplex PCR; TCRdb stores in-frame clones only, minus some. This sample carries some 200,000 clones, around four fifths of them seen once, and the ten largest clones take about 2.6%. The sequence was collected from a woman in her thirties or forties in good health and CMV-seronegative. The chain carries TRBV28 and TRBJ2-7; TRBD1 matches at 8 bases. The sequenced material came from PBMCs. CDR3 DNA sequence: TGTGCCAGCAGGTTCATACAGGGGGCCTACGAGCAGTACTTC. Amino acids: CASRFIQGAYEQYF.